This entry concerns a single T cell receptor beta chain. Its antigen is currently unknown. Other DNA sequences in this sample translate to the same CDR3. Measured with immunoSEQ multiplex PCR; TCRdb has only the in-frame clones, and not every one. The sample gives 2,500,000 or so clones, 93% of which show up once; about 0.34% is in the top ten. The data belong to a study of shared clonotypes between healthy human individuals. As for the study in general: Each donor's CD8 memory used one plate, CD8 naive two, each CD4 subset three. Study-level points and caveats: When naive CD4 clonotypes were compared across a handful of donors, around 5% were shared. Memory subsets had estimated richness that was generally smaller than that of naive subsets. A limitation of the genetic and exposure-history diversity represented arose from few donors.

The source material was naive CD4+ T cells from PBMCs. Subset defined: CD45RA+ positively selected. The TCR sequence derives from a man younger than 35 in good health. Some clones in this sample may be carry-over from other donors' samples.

In DNA form, the CDR3 reads TGTGCCAGCAGCGTAGCAAGCGGAGCCTACAATGAGCAGTTCTTC. Amino acids: CASSVASGAYNEQFF. V gene TRBV9 combines with J gene TRBJ2-1; weak D call: TRBD2 (5 bases). The germline V gene has CDR1 SGDLS and CDR2 YYNGEE. Trimming shortened V by 0 bases and J by 2 bases, and 9 bases separated the two germline ends. The CDR3 totals 15 residues.